The rows below give T cell receptor beta chains drawn from one sample of a study of identifying expanded T cells in peripheral blood. Clones were read by immunoSEQ multiplex PCR, and TCRdb kept only the in-frame ones, dropping some. Of 100,000 or so clones in the sample, roughly 91% were seen once. The sequencing input was blood. These receptors were collected from a person aged 18-70 years in good health. Each CDR3 is given with its conserved first and last residue. Each record gives: J gene, clone size, D gene, V gene, CDR3 DNA, CDR3 protein. A D gene is named only where the DNA matches it firmly. Clone size is given for some rows only: seen once, a few or many times, or a class if the clone is expanded.

TRBJ1-5 once - TRBV7-9 TGTGCCAGCAGCGACCTAGAGGGGAGCAATCAGCCCCAGCATTTT CASSDLEGSNQPQHF
TRBJ2-7 - - TRBV6-5 TGTGCCAGCAGTCCTTCGGGGGCCGCCTCCTACGAGCAGTACTTC CASSPSGAASYEQYF
TRBJ2-3 once TRBD2 TRBV19 TGTGCCAGTCTGAGCGGGGGGGGTTTCAACCCCACAGATACGCAGTATTTT CASLSGGGFNPTDTQYF
TRBJ2-7 - - TRBV9 TGTGCCAGCAGCAAGGGTACACAGTACGAGCAGTACTTC CASSKGTQYEQYF
TRBJ1-1 - TRBD1 TRBV11-2 TGTGCCAGCAGCTTAGGACCGGGACAGGGGTCAGCTTTCTTT CASSLGPGQGSAFF
TRBJ1-6 - - TRBV2 TGTGCCAGCCGGAAGTTGGCCTGGAGGAATTCACCCCTCCACTTT CASRKLAWRNSPLHF
TRBJ1-5 - - TRBV19 TGTGCCAGTAGTATCCGCAGCGTATATAGCAATCAGCCCCAGCATTTT CASSIRSVYSNQPQHF
TRBJ2-2 - - TRBV5-5 TGTGCCAGCAGCTTGGGATGGGTGGACACCGGGGAGCTGTTTTTT CASSLGWVDTGELFF
TRBJ2-1 - - TRBV7-2 TGTGCCAGCAGCTTAGAATCCTACAATGAGCAGTTCTTC CASSLESYNEQFF
TRBJ1-5 - TRBD1 TRBV6-6 TGTGCCAGCAGTTCCCGAGACAGGGATGGCAATCAGCCCCAGCATTTT CASSSRDRDGNQPQHF
TRBJ1-2 - - TRBV2 TGTGCCAGTCGGGGGCCTACTAACTATGGCTACACCTTC CASRGPTNYGYTF
TRBJ2-1 - TRBD2 TRBV4-2 TGTGCCAGCAGCCAAAGAGCGGGGGGGCCTAGGAATGAGCAGTTCTTC CASSQRAGGPRNEQFF
TRBJ2-7 - - TRBV6-5 TGTGCCAGCAGTTTGGGGCCGGAGAACGAGCAGTACTTC CASSLGPENEQYF
TRBJ1-6 - - TRBV11-2 TGTGCCAGCAAATTCTCCTCAGGGTATAATTCACCCCTCCACTTT CASKFSSGYNSPLHF
TRBJ1-3 - - TRBV28 TGTGCCAGCAGTTTACAGCGTCCTCCTGGAAACACCATATATTTT CASSLQRPPGNTIYF
TRBJ1-3 once TRBD1 TRBV4-2 TGTGCCAGCAGCCAAGCCGGGACAGGGGCTATTTCTGGAAACACCATATATTTT CASSQAGTGAISGNTIYF
TRBJ1-2 - - TRBV5-6 TGTGCCAGCAGTTTAGGACAGCCCGGCTACACCTTC CASSLGQPGYTF
TRBJ1-5 - - TRBV7-2 TGTGCCAGCAGCTTATCCGGAGTCCCCAGGTCCTATCAGCCCCAGCATTTT CASSLSGVPRSYQPQHF
TRBJ2-3 - - TRBV6-5 TGTGCCAGCAGAACGTTCGATCTCGCAGATACGCAGTATTTT CASRTFDLADTQYF
TRBJ2-3 - - TRBV5-5 TGTGCCAGCAGCTCAAAGCCATTAACTAGCACAGATACGCAGTATTTT CASSSKPLTSTDTQYF
TRBJ2-7 - - TRBV4-1 TGCGCCAGCAGCCAAGCAGGGAAAAGTTACGAGCAGTACTTC CASSQAGKSYEQYF
TRBJ1-1 few - TRBV10-3 TGTGCCATCAGTGATATATCCCGCCAGGAAGCTTTCTTT CAISDISRQEAFF
TRBJ2-7 - TRBD2 TRBV5-1 TGCGCCAGCAGCTGGGCACTAGCGGGGGTGTACGAGCAGTACTTC CASSWALAGVYEQYF
TRBJ1-1 - - TRBV6-5 TGTGCCAGCAGTTACTCCGGGGCGGGGGACACTGAAGCTTTCTTT CASSYSGAGDTEAFF
TRBJ1-2 - TRBD1 TRBV18 TGTGCCAGCTCACCATTACAGGGGGGCGGCTACACCTTC CASSPLQGGGYTF
TRBJ1-1 - - TRBV2 TGTGCCAGCAGTGACTATGGAACGACTGAAGCTTTCTTT CASSDYGTTEAFF
TRBJ1-1 - TRBD1 TRBV7-9 TGTGCCAGCAGCGGGGACAGGCACACTGAAGCTTTCTTT CASSGDRHTEAFF
TRBJ2-3 - TRBD2 TRBV5-4 TGTGCCAGCAGCTTGGATAGTCTAGCGGGGGGGAATACGCAGTATTTT CASSLDSLAGGNTQYF
TRBJ1-1 - - TRBV7-9 TGTGCCAGCAGCGAACAGGGTAACACTGAAGCTTTCTTT CASSEQGNTEAFF
TRBJ1-6 - TRBD1 TRBV4-1 TGCGCCAGCAGCCAGATAGACAGGGATCATTCACCCCTCCACTTT CASSQIDRDHSPLHF
TRBJ1-1 - - TRBV6-1 TGTGCCAGCAGTCCCCAGCGGGGGAACACTGAAGCTTTCTTT CASSPQRGNTEAFF
TRBJ1-1 - TRBD1 TRBV11-2 TGTGCCAGCAGCCGAAGGACAGGACGAAACACTGAAGCTTTCTTT CASSRRTGRNTEAFF
TRBJ1-1 - - TRBV7-2 TGTGCCAGCAGCTTAGGACCCGCAGAGTACACTGAAGCTTTCTTT CASSLGPAEYTEAFF
TRBJ1-3 - - TRBV4-3 TGCGCCAGCAGCCAAGAGCGGGGAACTGGAAACACCATATATTTT CASSQERGTGNTIYF
TRBJ1-4 - - TRBV5-1 TGCGCCAGCAGCGCCGACCGGGGACCAAGGGGCGAAAAACTGTTTTTT CASSADRGPRGEKLFF
TRBJ2-3 once - TRBV29-1 TGCAGCGTTGGGGCTGGGTGGGGAATGACAGATACGCAGTATTTT CSVGAGWGMTDTQYF
TRBJ2-3 - - TRBV5-6 TGTGCCAGCAGCTTCTGGGTAGGGACTTCAGATACGCAGTATTTT CASSFWVGTSDTQYF
TRBJ2-7 - - TRBV7-9 TGTGCCAGCAGCTCGCCGGGTGGGGTAGGAGGATACGAGCAGTACTTC CASSSPGGVGGYEQYF
TRBJ2-7 - - TRBV9 TGTGCCAGCAGCGTAGGTGAGGGAAGCTCCTACGAGCAGTACTTC CASSVGEGSSYEQYF
TRBJ2-5 once - TRBV27 TGTGCCAGCAGCCCCGACTACGGGGAACAGTACTTC CASSPDYGEQYF
TRBJ1-5 - - TRBV7-2 TGTGCCAGCAGCCCTACCGGGACGGGAAATCAGCCCCAGCATTTT CASSPTGTGNQPQHF
TRBJ2-5 - TRBD1 TRBV11-2 TGTGCCAGCAGCCGGGGACAGGATCAAGAGACCCAGTACTTC CASSRGQDQETQYF
TRBJ2-7 - - TRBV7-2 TGTGCCAGCAGCTCGACCTTATTACCTTATCCCCCCGCGCAGTACTTC CASSSTLLPYPPAQYF
TRBJ1-5 - - TRBV28 TGTGCCAGCAGTTTAGGGGGCGGAGGTTTGGGCAATCAGCCCCAGCATTTT CASSLGGGGLGNQPQHF
TRBJ1-5 - - TRBV6-6 TGTGCCAGCAGCCCCCAATCTCCCCAGTATCAGCCCCAGCATTTT CASSPQSPQYQPQHF
TRBJ2-7 - TRBD2 TRBV5-6 TGTGCCAGCAGCTTAATCGGCGGGGGGCGACAAACCTACGAGCAGTACTTC CASSLIGGGRQTYEQYF
TRBJ2-1 - TRBD2 TRBV30 TGTGCCTGGAGACTAGCGGGGGGGCGAGTAAGTCCGTTCTTC CAWRLAGGRVSPFF
TRBJ2-1 - TRBD2 TRBV19 TGTGCCAGTAAATATGGGGGGGGGTTCAATGAGCAGTTCTTC CASKYGGGFNEQFF
TRBJ2-1 - - TRBV18 TGTGCCAGCTCACCCGCACAGAGAGAGCAGTTCTTC CASSPAQREQFF
TRBJ2-7 - - TRBV28 TGTGCCAGCAAAGTAACGGACCAGGGGCGTCACCCCTACGAGCAGTACTTC CASKVTDQGRHPYEQYF
TRBJ2-1 - TRBD2 TRBV6-4 TGTGCCAGCAGTGAACGGGGGGGAAGGAGTGAGCAGTTCTTC CASSERGGRSEQFF
TRBJ2-5 - - TRBV7-7 TGTGCCAGCAGTACTAGGCGGGGCTCGGAGACCCAGTACTTC CASSTRRGSETQYF
TRBJ1-5 - - TRBV15 TGTGCCACCAGCAGAGGGAATCAGCCCCAGCATTTT CATSRGNQPQHF
TRBJ2-7 - - TRBV9 TGTGCCAGCAGCGTTAGTACGGGGGTAGGGAACGAGCAGTACTTC CASSVSTGVGNEQYF
TRBJ1-5 - - TRBV2 TGTGCCAGCAGTGAATGGACAGAAAATCAGCCCCAGCATTTT CASSEWTENQPQHF